This passage covers 8 T cell receptor beta chains from one sample sequenced in a study of CD8 T cells in Susac syndrome. RNA, at about 0.5 to 1 ug, was reverse transcribed with random hexamers. Using its own MiXCR run on the immunoSEQ multiplex PCR reads, TCRdb lists one record per CDR3 protein. The sample carries 330,000 or so distinct CDR3 sequences, almost 85% recorded once. The specimen sequenced was CD8+ T cells from PBMCs. The receptor set was obtained from a human donor with multiple sclerosis.

This clonotype came up once. The genes are TRBV19 and TRBJ2-5, with D hard to call. Trimming left V 0 bases short and J 1 base short, with 9 bases between. Germline V gene data show CDR1 as LNHDA and CDR2 as SQIVND (reference sequence). This CDR3 is 15 amino acids long. The CDR3 DNA follows: TGTGCCAGTAGTATAGATTTAGGGATCCAAGAGACCCAGTACTTC. Translation gives CASSIDLGIQETQYF.

This chain links TRBV12-3 or TRBV12-4 with TRBJ2-1, with D possibly matching TRBD2 (5 bases). V gave up 7 bases and J gave up 2 bases, with 9 bases separating them. This CDR3 region has 13 residues. The CDR3, as DNA: TGTGCCAGCATCCAAGCGGCCTACAATGAGCAGTTCTTC. This gives the protein CASIQAAYNEQFF.

The chain uses TRBV7-3 and TRBJ2-1; the match to TRBD2 covers 13 bases. This CDR3 has 16 amino acids. Germline V gives CDR1 SGHTA, CDR2 FQGTGA. V shed 5 bases and J 6 bases; nucleotides not matched to a gene: 7. CDR3 in amino acids: CASSPGLAGVFNEQFF. CDR3 in DNA: TGTGCCAGCAGCCCAGGACTAGCGGGAGTCTTCAATGAGCAGTTCTTC.

The V and J genes are TRBV10-2 and TRBJ2-5, with D perhaps TRBD2 (6 bases). This CDR3 is built from 13 residues. V lost 6 bases to trimming and J lost 9 bases, with 17 bases between them. Germline V gene data show CDR1 as WSHSY and CDR2 as SAAADI. The CDR3 reads CASRGGVLEAQYF. The DNA of the CDR3 is TGCGCCAGCAGGGGCGGGGTCCTGGAGGCCCAGTACTTC.

V gene TRBV29-1 combines with J gene TRBJ1-3; 7 bases line up with TRBD1. The V gene's germline CDR1 is SQVTM and CDR2 ANQGSEA. V was clipped by 6 bases and J by 0 bases; unmatched bases: 2. This CDR3 has 13 residues. For the CDR3, the DNA is TGCAGCGTCTCAGGGGGCTCTGGAAACACCATATATTTT. Translated, it gives CSVSGGSGNTIYF.

This chain links TRBV5-5 with TRBJ1-4; 9 bases match TRBD1. Trimming cost V 4 bases and J 7 bases; bases outside gene matches: 8. Germline V lookup: CDR1 SGHKS, CDR2 YYEKEE (reference sequence). The CDR3 is made up of 15 amino acids. CDR3 loop: CASSGQGRMGEKLFF. In nucleotides, the CDR3 is TGTGCCAGCAGCGGACAGGGGCGTATGGGTGAAAAACTGTTTTTT.

V is TRBV4-3 and J is TRBJ2-7; 12 bases align to TRBD2. Germline-derived CDR1 and CDR2 are LGHNA and YSLEER. The CDR3 runs 17 residues. J lost 3 bases, V lost 0 bases, and 6 bases had no gene match. The CDR3 sequence: CASSQEPSGRAHYEQYF. The CDR3 bases are TGCGCCAGCAGCCAAGAGCCTAGCGGGAGGGCGCACTACGAGCAGTACTTC.

This chain links TRBV18 with TRBJ2-7, with 7 nucleotides matching TRBD2. J was trimmed by 4 bases and V by 6 bases; bases with no gene match: 12. Germline CDR1 is KGHSH and CDR2 is LQKENI. CDR3 length: 15 amino acids. CDR3 sequence reads: CASSRVWEGRYEQYF. The CDR3 DNA follows: TGTGCCAGCTCGCGGGTGTGGGAGGGCCGGTACGAGCAGTACTTC.